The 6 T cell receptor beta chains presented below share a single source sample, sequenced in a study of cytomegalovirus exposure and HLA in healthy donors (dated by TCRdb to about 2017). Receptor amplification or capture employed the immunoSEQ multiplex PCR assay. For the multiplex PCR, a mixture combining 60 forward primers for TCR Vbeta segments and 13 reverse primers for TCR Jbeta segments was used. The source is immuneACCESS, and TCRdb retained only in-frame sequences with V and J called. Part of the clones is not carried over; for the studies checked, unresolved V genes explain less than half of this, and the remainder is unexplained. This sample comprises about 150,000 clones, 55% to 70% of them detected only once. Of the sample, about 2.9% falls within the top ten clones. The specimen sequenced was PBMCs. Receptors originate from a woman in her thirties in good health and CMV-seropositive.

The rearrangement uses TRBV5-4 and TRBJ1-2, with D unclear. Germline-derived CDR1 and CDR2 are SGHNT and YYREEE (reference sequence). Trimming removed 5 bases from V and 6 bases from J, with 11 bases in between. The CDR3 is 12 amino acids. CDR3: CASSKQEDGYTF. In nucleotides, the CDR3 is TGTGCCAGCAGTAAGCAGGAGGATGGCTACACCTTC.

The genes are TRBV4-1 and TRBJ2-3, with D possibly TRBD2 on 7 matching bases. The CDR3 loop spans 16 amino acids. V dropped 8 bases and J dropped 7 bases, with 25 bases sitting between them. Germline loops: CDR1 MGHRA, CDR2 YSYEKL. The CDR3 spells CASRERDIAKAYTQYF. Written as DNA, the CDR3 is TGCGCCAGCCGAGAGCGGGACATTGCAAAAGCTTATACGCAGTATTTT.

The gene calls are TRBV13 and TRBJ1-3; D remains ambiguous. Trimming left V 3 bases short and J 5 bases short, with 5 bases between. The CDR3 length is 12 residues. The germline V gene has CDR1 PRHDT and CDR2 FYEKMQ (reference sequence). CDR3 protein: CASSFGRNTIYF. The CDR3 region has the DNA TGTGCCAGCAGCTTTGGCCGAAACACCATATATTTT.

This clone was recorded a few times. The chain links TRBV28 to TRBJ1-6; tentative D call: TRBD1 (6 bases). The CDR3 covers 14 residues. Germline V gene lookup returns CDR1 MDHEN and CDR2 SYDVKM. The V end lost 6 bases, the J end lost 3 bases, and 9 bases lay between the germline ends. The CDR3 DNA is TGTGCCAGCAGGACGGGACACTATAATTCACCCCTCCACTTT. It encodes CASRTGHYNSPLHF. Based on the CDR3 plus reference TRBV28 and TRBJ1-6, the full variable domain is DVKVTQSSRYLVKRTGEKVFLECVQDMDHENMFWYRQDPGLGLRLIYFSYDVKMKEKGDIPEGYSVSREKKERFSLILESASTNQTSMYLCASRTGHYNSPLHFGNGTRLTVT.

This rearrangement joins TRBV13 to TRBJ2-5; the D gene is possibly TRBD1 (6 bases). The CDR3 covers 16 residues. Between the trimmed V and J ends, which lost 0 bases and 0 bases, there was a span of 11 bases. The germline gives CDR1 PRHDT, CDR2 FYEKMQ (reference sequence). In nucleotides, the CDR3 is TGTGCCAGCAGCTTAGGGGCAGGGGAATACCAAGAGACCCAGTACTTC. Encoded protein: CASSLGAGEYQETQYF.

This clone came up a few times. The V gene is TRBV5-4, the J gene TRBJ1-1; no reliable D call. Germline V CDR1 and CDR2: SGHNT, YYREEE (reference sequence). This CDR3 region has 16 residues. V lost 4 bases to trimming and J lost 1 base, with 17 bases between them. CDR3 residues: CASSPPGYRANTEAFF. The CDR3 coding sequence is TGTGCCAGCAGCCCACCGGGGTATCGGGCGAACACTGAAGCTTTCTTT.